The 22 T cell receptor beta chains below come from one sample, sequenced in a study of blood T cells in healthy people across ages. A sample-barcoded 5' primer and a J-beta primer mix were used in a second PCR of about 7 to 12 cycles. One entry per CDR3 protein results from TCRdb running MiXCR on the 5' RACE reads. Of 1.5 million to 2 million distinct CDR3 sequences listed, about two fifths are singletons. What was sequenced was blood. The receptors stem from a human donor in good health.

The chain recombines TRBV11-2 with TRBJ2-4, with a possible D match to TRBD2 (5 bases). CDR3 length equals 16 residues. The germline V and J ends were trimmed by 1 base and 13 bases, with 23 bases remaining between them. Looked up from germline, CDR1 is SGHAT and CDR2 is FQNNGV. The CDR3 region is CASSLGYSISHREQYF. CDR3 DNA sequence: TGTGCCAGCAGCTTAGGTTATAGCATCTCCCATAGGGAGCAGTACTTC.

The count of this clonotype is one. The chain's CDR3 is CASSPDQLDTQYF. The CDR3 DNA reads TGTGCCAGCTCACCGGACCAGTTAGATACGCAGTATTTT. This chain joins TRBV18 and TRBJ2-3; D unclear. V lost 3 bases, J lost 5 bases, and 9 bases lay in between. The CDR3 is made up of 13 amino acids. CDR1 and CDR2 (germline): KGHSH, LQKENI.

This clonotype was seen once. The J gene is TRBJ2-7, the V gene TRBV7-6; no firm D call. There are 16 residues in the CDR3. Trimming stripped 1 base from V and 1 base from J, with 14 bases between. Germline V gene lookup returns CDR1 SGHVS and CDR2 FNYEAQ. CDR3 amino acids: CASSLEPGSGSYEQYF. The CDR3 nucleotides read TGTGCCAGCAGCTTAGAACCAGGCAGTGGGTCCTACGAGCAGTACTTC.

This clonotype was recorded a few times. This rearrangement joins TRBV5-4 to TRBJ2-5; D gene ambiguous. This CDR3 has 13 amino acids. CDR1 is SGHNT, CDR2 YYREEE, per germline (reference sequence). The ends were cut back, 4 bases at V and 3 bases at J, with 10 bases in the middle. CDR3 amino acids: CASSPSYEETQYF. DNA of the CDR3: TGTGCCAGCAGCCCATCATATGAAGAGACCCAGTACTTC.

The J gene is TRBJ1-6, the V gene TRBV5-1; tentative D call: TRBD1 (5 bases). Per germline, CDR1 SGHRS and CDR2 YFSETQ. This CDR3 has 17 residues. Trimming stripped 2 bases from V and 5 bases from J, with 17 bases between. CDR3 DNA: TGCGCCAGCAGCTTCTTGGGGGGATGGGGCGATAATTCACCCCTCCACTTT. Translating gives CASSFLGGWGDNSPLHF.

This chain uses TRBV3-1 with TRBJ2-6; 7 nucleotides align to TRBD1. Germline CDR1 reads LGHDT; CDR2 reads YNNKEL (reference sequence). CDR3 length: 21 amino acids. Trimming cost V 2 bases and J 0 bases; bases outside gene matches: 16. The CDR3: CASSQPMGMTGFLSGANVLTF. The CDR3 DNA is TGTGCCAGCAGCCAACCCATGGGTATGACAGGGTTTCTCTCTGGGGCCAACGTCCTGACTTTC.

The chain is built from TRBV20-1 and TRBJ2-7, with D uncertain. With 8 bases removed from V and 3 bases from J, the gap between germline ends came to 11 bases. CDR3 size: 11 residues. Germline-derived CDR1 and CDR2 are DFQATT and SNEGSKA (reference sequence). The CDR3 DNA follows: TGCAGTTCTACAGTAGTCTACGAGCAGTACTTC. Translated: CSSTVVYEQYF.

The CDR3 DNA is TGTGCCAGCAGTTCATATTTAGCGGGGGGGCCCTACAATGAGCAGTTCTTC. Translating gives CASSSYLAGGPYNEQFF. V is TRBV12-3 or TRBV12-4 and J is TRBJ2-1; 11 bases fit TRBD2. The CDR3 has 17 residues. V lost 4 bases to trimming and J lost 2 bases; unmatched junction nucleotides: 7.

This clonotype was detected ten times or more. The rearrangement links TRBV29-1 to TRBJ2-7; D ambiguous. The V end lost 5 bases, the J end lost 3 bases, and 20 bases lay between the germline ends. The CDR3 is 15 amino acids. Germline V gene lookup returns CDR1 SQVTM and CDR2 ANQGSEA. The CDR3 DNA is TGCAGCGTTTCAACGCAGGACCTAACTAACTACGAGCAGTACTTC. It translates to CSVSTQDLTNYEQYF.

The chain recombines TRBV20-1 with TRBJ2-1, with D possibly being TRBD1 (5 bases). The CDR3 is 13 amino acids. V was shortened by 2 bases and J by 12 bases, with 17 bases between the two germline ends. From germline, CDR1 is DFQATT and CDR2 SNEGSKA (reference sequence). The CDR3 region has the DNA TGCAGTGCTAGACAGGGTAGCAGAGTAGGGCAGTTCTTC. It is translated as CSARQGSRVGQFF.

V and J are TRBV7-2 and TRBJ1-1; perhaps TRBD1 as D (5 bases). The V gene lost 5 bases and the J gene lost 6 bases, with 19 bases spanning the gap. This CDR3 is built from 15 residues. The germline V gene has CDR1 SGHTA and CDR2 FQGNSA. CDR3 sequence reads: CASSALGTLYSEAFF. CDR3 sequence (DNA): TGTGCCAGCAGCGCCCTAGGGACGCTCTATTCTGAAGCTTTCTTT.

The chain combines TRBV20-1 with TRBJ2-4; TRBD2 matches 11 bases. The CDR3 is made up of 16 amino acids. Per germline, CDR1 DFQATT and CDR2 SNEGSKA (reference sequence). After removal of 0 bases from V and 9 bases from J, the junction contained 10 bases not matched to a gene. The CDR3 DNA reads TGCAGTGCTAGAGATCAGGTAGCGGGGGGGCTAAGCATTCAGTACTTC. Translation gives CSARDQVAGGLSIQYF.

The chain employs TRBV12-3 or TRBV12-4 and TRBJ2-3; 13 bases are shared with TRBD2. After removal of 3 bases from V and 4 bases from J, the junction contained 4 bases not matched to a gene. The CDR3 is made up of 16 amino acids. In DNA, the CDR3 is TGTGCCAGCAGTTTTACTAGCGGGGGGGAAGCAGATACGCAGTATTTT. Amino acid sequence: CASSFTSGGEADTQYF.

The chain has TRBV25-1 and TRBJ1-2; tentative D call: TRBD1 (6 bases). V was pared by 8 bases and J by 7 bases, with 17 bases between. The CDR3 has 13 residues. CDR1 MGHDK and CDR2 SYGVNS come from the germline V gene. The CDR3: CASSETGYGGYTF. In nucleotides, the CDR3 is TGTGCCAGCTCGGAAACAGGGTATGGTGGCTACACCTTC.

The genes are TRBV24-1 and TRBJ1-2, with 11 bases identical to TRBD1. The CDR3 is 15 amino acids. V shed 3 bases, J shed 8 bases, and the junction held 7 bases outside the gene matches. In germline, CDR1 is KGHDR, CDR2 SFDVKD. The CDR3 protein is CATSDPGQGAGGYTF. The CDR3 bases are TGTGCCACCAGTGATCCCGGACAGGGGGCGGGAGGCTACACCTTC.

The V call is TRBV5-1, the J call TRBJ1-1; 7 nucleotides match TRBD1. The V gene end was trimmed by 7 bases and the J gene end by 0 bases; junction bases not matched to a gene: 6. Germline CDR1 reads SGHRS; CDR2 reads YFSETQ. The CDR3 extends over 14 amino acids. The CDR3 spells CASAQDRVNTEAFF. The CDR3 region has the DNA TGCGCCAGCGCACAAGACAGGGTGAACACTGAAGCTTTCTTT.

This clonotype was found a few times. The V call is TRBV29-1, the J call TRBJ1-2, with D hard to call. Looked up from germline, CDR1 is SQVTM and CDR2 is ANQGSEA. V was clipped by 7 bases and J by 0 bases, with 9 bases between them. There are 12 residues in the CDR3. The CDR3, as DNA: TGCAGCGCTGAGGATCCTAACTATGGCTACACCTTC. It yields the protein CSAEDPNYGYTF.

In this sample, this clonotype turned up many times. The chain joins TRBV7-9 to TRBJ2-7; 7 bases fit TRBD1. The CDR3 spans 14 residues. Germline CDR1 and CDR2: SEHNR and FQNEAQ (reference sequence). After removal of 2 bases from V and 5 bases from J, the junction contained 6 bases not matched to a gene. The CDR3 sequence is CASSLWDSKNEQYF. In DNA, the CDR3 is TGTGCCAGCAGCTTATGGGACAGTAAGAACGAGCAGTACTTC.

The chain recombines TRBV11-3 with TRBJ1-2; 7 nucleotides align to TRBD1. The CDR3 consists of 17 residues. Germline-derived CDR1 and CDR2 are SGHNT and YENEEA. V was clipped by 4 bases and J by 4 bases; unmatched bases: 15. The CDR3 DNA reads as TGTGCCAGCAGCTCCACCGGGACAGTCTATTGTCGCTATGGCTACACCTTC. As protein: CASSSTGTVYCRYGYTF. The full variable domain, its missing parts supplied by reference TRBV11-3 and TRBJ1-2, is EAGVVQSPRYKIIEKKQPVAFWCNPISGHNTLYWYLQNLGQGPELLIRYENEEAVDDSQLPKDRFSAERLKGVDSTLKIQPAELGDSAVYLCASSSTGTVYCRYGYTFGSGTRLTVV.

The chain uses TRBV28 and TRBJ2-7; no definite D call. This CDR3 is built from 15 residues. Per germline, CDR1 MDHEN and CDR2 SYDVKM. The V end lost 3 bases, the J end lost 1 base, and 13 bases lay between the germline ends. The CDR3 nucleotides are TGTGCCAGCAGTTTGGGCGGCCTACTTTCCTACGAGCAGTACTTC. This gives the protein CASSLGGLLSYEQYF.

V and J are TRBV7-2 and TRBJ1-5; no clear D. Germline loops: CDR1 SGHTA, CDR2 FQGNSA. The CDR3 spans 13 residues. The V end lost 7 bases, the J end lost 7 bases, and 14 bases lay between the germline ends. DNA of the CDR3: TGTGCCAGCACCCTGATGGGTTTACAGCCCCAGCATTTT. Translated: CASTLMGLQPQHF.

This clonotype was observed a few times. The CDR3 nucleotides read TGCAGTGCACGGGACACCGACAACTATGGCTACACCTTC. Its protein product is CSARDTDNYGYTF. This chain connects TRBV20-1 to TRBJ1-2; a weak D match, TRBD1 (6 bases). V was pared by 6 bases and J by 2 bases, with 13 bases between. From germline, CDR1 is DFQATT and CDR2 SNEGSKA (reference sequence). The CDR3 covers 13 residues.